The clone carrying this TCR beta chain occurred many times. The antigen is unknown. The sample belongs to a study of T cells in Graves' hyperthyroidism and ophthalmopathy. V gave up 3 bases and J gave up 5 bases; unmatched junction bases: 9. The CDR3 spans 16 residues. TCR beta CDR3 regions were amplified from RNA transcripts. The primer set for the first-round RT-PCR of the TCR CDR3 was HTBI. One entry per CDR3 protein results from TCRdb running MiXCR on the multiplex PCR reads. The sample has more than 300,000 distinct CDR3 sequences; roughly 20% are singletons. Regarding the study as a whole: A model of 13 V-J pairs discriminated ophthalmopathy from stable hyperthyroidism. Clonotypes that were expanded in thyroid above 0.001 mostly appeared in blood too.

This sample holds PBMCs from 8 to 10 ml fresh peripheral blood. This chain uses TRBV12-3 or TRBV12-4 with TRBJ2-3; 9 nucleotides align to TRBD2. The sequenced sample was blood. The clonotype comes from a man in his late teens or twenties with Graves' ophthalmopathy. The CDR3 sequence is CASSFWLAGSVDTQYF. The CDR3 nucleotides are TGTGCCAGCAGTTTTTGGCTAGCGGGGTCCGTAGATACGCAGTATTTT.